These 6 T cell receptor beta chains came from one sample sequenced in a study of blood T cells in healthy people across ages. A second PCR, run for about 7 to 11 cycles, used a sample-barcoded 5' primer plus a J-beta primer mix. From the 5' RACE reads, TCRdb called clonotypes with MiXCR, one entry per CDR3 protein. This table holds over 1.5 million distinct CDR3 sequences, around half found once. The sequenced sample was blood. Every receptor here comes from a woman between 40 and 55 years old in good health.

This clonotype has a handful of counts. The chain is built from TRBV6-2 or TRBV6-3 and TRBJ2-5; the D is unclear. Trimming stripped 6 bases from V and 2 bases from J, with 13 bases between. The CDR3 spans 14 residues. From germline, CDR1 is MNHEY and CDR2 SVGEGT. CDR3: CASSLLIPQETQYF. The DNA of the CDR3 is TGTGCCAGCAGCCTCCTTATCCCTCAAGAGACCCAGTACTTC.

The chain joins TRBV6-6 to TRBJ1-5, with 10 bases aligning to TRBD1. V shed 5 bases, J shed 11 bases, and the junction held 18 bases outside the gene matches. The CDR3 has 17 amino acids. Germline V gives CDR1 MNHNY, CDR2 SVGAGI (reference sequence). In DNA, the CDR3 is TGTGCCAGCAGTCCCTCCGCACGGACAGGGGGATTCAGGGCCCAGCATTTT. Protein sequence: CASSPSARTGGFRAQHF.

This chain links TRBV29-1 with TRBJ1-5; D may be TRBD1 (6 bases). The CDR3 has 13 amino acids. Trimming took off 5 bases at V and 4 bases at J, with 12 bases between the two ends. Germline V gives CDR1 SQVTM, CDR2 ANQGSEA. CDR3 region: CSVMTGGNQPQHF. Written as DNA, the CDR3 is TGCAGCGTTATGACAGGAGGGAATCAGCCCCAGCATTTT.

There are a few counts of this clonotype. J is TRBJ2-7 and V is TRBV7-2; TRBD2 matches 7 bases. The ends lost 3 bases at V and 6 bases at J; junction bases unmatched: 11. This CDR3 region has 15 residues. Germline V gene data show CDR1 as SGHTA and CDR2 as FQGNSA. The CDR3 here is CASSLKAMGGSEQYF. CDR3 nucleotide sequence: TGTGCCAGCAGCTTGAAGGCTATGGGGGGGAGCGAGCAGTACTTC.

At least ten counts were recorded for this clonotype. The gene calls are TRBV7-3 and TRBJ2-4; 14 positions match TRBD2. Germline-derived CDR1 and CDR2 are SGHTA and FQGTGA. The CDR3 runs 18 residues. V lost 7 bases to trimming and J lost 8 bases; unmatched junction nucleotides: 16. The CDR3 DNA sequence: TGTGCCAGCATCGAAAGGCCCGGACTAGCGGGGGGTACGGACATTCAGTACTTC. It translates to CASIERPGLAGGTDIQYF.

This clonotype has a handful of counts. This chain links TRBV6-1 with TRBJ2-4; D may correspond to TRBD1 or TRBD2 (5 bases each). The ends were cut back, 1 base at V and 9 bases at J, with 13 bases in the middle. Germline assignment: CDR1 MNHNS and CDR2 SASEGT. CDR3 length equals 14 residues. The CDR3 DNA sequence: TGTGCCAGCAGTGAAGTCGGGACCCGTCCCATTCAGTACTTC. Translating it yields CASSEVGTRPIQYF.